This T cell receptor beta chain appears in the sequencing data of a study of T cell responses to AZD1222 COVID-19 vaccine. Study-wide points: Spike-specific TCR repertoires showed rising breadth and depth after two AZD1222 doses.

Trimming cost V 0 bases and J 3 bases, with 4 bases left between them. This CDR3 contains 13 residues. Germline CDR1 reads LGHNA; CDR2 reads YNFKEQ. The data were produced by immunoSEQ multiplex PCR, yet TCRdb's version contains in-frame clones alone and is incomplete. This table has 250,000 to 300,000 clones, approximately 94% appearing once. Turning to this clone: The target antigen is unknown.

V is TRBV4-2 and J is TRBJ2-3; D ambiguous. The material was peripheral blood, obtained 28 days after the second AZD1222 dose. The source is an adult who received the AZD1222 COVID-19 vaccine. The CDR3 here is CASSQDMTDTQYF. The CDR3 DNA is TGTGCCAGCAGCCAAGATATGACAGATACGCAGTATTTT.